This T cell receptor beta chain comes out of a study of control samples from healthy donors and cancer patients. Trimming took off 4 bases at V and 2 bases at J, with 10 bases between the two ends. Germline CDR1 reads SGHDT; CDR2 reads YYEEEE. The CDR3 totals 14 residues. This clone was picked up a small number of times. Sequencing was performed with immunoSEQ multiplex PCR; in TCRdb, only in-frame clones are kept and a portion is missing. Among tens of thousands of clones listed, 88% were seen once. The origin of this receptor is a woman between 70 and 85 years old in good health. This rearrangement joins TRBV5-6 to TRBJ1-5; D perhaps matches TRBD1 (5 bases). The sequencing sample was made of blood. CDR3: CASSPLGRNQPQHF. Here the CDR3 DNA reads TGTGCCAGCAGCCCCTTGGGGCGCAATCAGCCCCAGCATTTT.